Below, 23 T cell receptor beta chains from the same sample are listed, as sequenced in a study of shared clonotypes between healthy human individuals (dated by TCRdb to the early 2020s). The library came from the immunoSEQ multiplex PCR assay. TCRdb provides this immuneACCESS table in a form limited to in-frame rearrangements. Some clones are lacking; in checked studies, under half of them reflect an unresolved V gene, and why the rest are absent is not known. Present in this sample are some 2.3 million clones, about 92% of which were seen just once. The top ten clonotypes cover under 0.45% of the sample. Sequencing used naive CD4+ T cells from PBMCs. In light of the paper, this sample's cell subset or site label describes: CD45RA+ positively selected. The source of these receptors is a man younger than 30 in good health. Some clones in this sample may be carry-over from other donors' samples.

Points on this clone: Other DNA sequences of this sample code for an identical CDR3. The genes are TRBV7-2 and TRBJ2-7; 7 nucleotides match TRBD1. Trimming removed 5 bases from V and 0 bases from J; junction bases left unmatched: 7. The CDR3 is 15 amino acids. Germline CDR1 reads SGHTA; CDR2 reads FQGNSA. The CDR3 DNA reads TGTGCCAGCAGCCGAAGACAGGGCCTCTCCTACGAGCAGTACTTC. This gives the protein CASSRRQGLSYEQYF.

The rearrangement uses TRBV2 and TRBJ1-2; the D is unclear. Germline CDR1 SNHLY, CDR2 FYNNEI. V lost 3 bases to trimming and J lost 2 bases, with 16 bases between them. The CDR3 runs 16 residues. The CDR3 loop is CASSEIPQDLNYGYTF. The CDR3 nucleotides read TGTGCCAGCAGTGAGATCCCGCAGGACCTAAACTATGGCTACACCTTC.

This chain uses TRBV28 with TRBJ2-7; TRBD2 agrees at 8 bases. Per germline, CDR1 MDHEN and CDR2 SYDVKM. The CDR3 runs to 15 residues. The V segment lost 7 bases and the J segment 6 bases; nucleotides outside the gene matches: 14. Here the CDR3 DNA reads TGTGCCAGCAACACAGCGGGAGTGGGTCTCTCCGAGCAGTACTTC. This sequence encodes CASNTAGVGLSEQYF.

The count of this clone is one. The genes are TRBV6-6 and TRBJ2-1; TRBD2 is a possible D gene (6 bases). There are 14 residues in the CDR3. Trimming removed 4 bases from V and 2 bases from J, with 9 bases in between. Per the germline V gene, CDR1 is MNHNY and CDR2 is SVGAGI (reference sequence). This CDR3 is CASSWGLAYNEQFF. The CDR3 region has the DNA TGTGCCAGCAGTTGGGGACTGGCCTACAATGAGCAGTTCTTC.

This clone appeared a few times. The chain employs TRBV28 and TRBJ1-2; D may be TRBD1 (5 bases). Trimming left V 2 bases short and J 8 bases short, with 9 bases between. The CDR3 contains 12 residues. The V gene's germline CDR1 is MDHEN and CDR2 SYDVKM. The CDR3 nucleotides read TGTGCCAGCAGTTTAATCAACAGGGGCTACACCTTC. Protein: CASSLINRGYTF.

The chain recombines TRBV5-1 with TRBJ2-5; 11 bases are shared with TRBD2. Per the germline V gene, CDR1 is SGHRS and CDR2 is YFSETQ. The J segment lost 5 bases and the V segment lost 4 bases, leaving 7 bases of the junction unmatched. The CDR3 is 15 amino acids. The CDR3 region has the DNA TGCGCCAGCAGCAAGGGACTAGCGGAGGCGGAGACCCAGTACTTC. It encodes CASSKGLAEAETQYF.

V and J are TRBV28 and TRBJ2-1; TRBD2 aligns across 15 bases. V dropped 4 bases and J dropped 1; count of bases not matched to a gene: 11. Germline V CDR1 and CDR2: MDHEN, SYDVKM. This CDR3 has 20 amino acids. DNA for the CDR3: TGTGCCAGCAGTTCACCGGGACTAGCGGGAGGTTCAGTGTCCTACAATGAGCAGTTCTTC. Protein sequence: CASSSPGLAGGSVSYNEQFF.

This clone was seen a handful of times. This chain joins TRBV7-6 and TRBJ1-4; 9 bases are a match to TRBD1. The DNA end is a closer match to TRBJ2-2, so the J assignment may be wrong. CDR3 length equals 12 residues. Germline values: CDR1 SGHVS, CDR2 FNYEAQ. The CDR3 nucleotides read TGTGCCACCAGGACAGGGGAGAAGGAGCTGTTTTTT. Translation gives CATRTGEKELFF.

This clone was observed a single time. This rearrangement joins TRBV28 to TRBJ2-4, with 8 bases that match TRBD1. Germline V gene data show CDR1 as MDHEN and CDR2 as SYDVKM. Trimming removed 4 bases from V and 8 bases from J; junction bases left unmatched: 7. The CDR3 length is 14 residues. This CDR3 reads CASSYTGGNDIQYF. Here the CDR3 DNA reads TGTGCCAGCAGTTACACAGGGGGTAATGACATTCAGTACTTC.

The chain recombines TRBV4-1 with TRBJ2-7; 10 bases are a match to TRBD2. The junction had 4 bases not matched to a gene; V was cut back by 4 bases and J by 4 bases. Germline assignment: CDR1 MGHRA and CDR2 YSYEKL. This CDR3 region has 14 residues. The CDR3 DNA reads TGCGCCAGCAGCCTCGGACTAGCGGCTTACGAGCAGTACTTC. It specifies CASSLGLAAYEQYF.

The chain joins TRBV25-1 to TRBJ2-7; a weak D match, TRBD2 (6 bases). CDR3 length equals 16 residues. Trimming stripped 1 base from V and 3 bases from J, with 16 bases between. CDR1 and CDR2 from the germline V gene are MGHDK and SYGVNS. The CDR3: CASSESGRPGGYEQYF. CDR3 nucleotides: TGTGCCAGCAGTGAATCGGGGCGGCCCGGGGGCTACGAGCAGTACTTC.

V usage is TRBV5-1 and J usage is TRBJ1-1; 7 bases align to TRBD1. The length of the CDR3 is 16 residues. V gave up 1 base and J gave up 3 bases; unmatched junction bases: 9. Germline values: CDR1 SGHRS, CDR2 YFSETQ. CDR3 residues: CASSLPGGSRYTEAFF. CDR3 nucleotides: TGCGCCAGCAGCTTGCCAGGGGGGAGTAGGTACACTGAAGCTTTCTTT.

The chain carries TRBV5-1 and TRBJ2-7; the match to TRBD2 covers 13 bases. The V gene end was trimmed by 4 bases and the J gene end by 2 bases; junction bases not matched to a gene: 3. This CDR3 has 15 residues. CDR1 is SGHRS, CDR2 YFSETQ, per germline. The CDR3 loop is CASSNGLAGAYEQYF. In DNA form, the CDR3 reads TGCGCCAGCAGCAATGGACTAGCGGGAGCCTACGAGCAGTACTTC.

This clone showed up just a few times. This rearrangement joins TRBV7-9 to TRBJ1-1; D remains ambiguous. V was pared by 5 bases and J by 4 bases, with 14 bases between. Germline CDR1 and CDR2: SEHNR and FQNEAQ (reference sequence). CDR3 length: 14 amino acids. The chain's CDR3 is CASSPKLGGTEAFF. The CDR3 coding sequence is TGTGCCAGCAGCCCAAAGTTGGGCGGCACTGAAGCTTTCTTT. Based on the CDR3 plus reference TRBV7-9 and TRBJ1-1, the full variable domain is DTGVSQNPRHKITKRGQNVTFRCDPISEHNRLYWYRQTLGQGPEFLTYFQNEAQLEKSRLLSDRFSAERPKGSFSTLEIQRTEQGDSAMYLCASSPKLGGTEAFFGQGTRLTVV.

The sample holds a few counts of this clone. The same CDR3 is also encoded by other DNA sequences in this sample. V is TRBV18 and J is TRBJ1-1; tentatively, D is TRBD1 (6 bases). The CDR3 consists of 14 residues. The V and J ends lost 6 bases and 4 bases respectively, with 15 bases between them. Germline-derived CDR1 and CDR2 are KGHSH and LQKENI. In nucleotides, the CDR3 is TGTGCCAGCTCGCCAGGGGCGGGTAGCACTGAAGCTTTCTTT. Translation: CASSPGAGSTEAFF.

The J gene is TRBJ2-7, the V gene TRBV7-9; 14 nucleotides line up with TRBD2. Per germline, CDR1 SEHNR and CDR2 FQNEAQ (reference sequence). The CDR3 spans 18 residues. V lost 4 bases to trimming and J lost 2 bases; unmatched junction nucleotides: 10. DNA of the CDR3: TGTGCCAGCAGCTCACCGGGACTAGCGGGAGTCCTAACCTACGAGCAGTACTTC. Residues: CASSSPGLAGVLTYEQYF. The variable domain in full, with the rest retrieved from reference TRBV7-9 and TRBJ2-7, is DTGVSQNPRHKITKRGQNVTFRCDPISEHNRLYWYRQTLGQGPEFLTYFQNEAQLEKSRLLSDRFSAERPKGSFSTLEIQRTEQGDSAMYLCASSSPGLAGVLTYEQYFGPGTRLTVT.

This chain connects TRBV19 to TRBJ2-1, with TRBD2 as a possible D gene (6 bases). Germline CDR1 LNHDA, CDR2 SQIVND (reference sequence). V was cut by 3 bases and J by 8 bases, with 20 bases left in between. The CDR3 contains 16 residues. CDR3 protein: CASSIFYSGEEDEQFF. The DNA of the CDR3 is TGTGCCAGTAGTATTTTCTACTCGGGAGAGGAAGATGAGCAGTTCTTC.

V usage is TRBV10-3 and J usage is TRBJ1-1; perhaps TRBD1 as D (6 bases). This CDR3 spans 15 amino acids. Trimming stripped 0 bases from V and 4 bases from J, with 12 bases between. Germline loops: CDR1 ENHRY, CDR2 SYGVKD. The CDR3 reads CAISESQGSPTEAFF. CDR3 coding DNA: TGTGCCATCAGTGAGTCTCAGGGGAGCCCCACTGAAGCTTTCTTT.

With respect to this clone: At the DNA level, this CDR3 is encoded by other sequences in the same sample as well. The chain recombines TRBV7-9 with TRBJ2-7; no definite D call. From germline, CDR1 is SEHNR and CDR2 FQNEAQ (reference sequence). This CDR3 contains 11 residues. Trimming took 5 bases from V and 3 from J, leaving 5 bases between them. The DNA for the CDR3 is TGTGCCAGCAGCCCTATCTACGAGCAGTACTTC. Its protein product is CASSPIYEQYF.

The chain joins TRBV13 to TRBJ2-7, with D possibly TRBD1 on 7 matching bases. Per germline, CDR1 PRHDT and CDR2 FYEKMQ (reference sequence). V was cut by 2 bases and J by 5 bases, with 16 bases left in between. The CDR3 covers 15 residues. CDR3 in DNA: TGTGCCAGCAGCTTATTTCAGGGGGGTAAGAACGAGCAGTACTTC. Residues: CASSLFQGGKNEQYF.

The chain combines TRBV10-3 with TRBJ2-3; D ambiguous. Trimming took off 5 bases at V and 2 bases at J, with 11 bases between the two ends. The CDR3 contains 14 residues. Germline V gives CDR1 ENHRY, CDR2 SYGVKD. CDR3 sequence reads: CAISPGLDTDTQYF. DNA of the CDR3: TGTGCCATCAGTCCGGGCCTCGACACAGATACGCAGTATTTT.

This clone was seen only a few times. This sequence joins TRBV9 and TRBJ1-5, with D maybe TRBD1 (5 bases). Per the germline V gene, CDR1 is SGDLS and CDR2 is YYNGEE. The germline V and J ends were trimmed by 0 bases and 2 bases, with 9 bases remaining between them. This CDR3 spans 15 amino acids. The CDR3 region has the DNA TGTGCCAGCAGCGTAGCAGGGCACGGCAATCAGCCCCAGCATTTT. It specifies CASSVAGHGNQPQHF.

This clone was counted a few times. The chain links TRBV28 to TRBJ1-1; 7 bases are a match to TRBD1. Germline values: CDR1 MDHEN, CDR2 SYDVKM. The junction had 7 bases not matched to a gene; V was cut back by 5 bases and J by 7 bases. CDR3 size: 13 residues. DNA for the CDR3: TGTGCCAGCAGTCTTCAGGGGGATCTTGAAGCTTTCTTT. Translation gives CASSLQGDLEAFF. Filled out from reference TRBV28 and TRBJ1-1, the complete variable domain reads DVKVTQSSRYLVKRTGEKVFLECVQDMDHENMFWYRQDPGLGLRLIYFSYDVKMKEKGDIPEGYSVSREKKERFSLILESASTNQTSMYLCASSLQGDLEAFFGQGTRLTVV.